The 19 T cell receptor beta chains presented below share a single source sample, sequenced in a study of T cell responses to AZD1222 COVID-19 vaccine. The repertoire was sequenced with immunoSEQ multiplex PCR; TCRdb's copy has only in-frame clones and lacks some. The profile covers some 200,000 clones, with roughly nine tenths appearing a single time and around 3.5% taken by the ten largest. Here the sequenced sample was peripheral blood, taken 28 days after the second AZD1222 dose. The receptors stem from an adult who received the AZD1222 COVID-19 vaccine.

In its sample, this clone was seen many times. The same CDR3 can be traced to other DNA sequences in this sample. This sequence joins TRBV27 and TRBJ1-6, with 8 bases that match TRBD1. The V gene's germline CDR1 is MNHEY and CDR2 SMNVEV (reference sequence). The CDR3 extends over 14 amino acids. Losses at the gene ends were 2 bases for V and 8 bases for J; bases not matched to a gene: 2. CDR3 residues: CASSLDRGYSPLHF. The CDR3 region has the DNA TGTGCCAGCAGTTTAGACAGGGGATATTCACCCCTCCACTTT.

The chain carries TRBV9 and TRBJ1-2; 10 bases map to TRBD1. Germline V CDR1 and CDR2: SGDLS, YYNGEE. The CDR3 loop spans 15 amino acids. The junction had 4 bases not matched to a gene; V was cut back by 0 bases and J by 5 bases. The CDR3 reads CASSVETGGAYGYTF. DNA for the CDR3: TGTGCCAGCAGCGTAGAGACAGGGGGCGCTTATGGCTACACCTTC.

The chain employs TRBV3-1 (or the pseudogene TRBV3-2) and TRBJ2-5; 9 bases fit TRBD2. This CDR3 comprises 14 residues. Germline V gene lookup returns CDR1 LGHDT and CDR2 YNNKEL (reference sequence). With 7 bases clipped from V and 5 bases from J, the junction kept 8 bases outside the gene matches. Written as DNA, the CDR3 is TGTGCCAGCATAGGCGGGAGGGCCGGGGAGACCCAGTACTTC. It yields the protein CASIGGRAGETQYF.

The gene calls are TRBV18 and TRBJ1-1; D perhaps matches TRBD1 (6 bases). Per the germline V gene, CDR1 is KGHSH and CDR2 is LQKENI. Trimming removed 5 bases from V and 1 base from J, with 14 bases in between. The CDR3 totals 15 residues. Written as DNA, the CDR3 is TGTGCCAGCTCAAGGGGGACCGGGGCGAACACTGAAGCTTTCTTT. Its protein product is CASSRGTGANTEAFF.

The V gene is TRBV5-5, the J gene TRBJ1-5; no clear D. The CDR3 sequence is 17 residues long. The V and J ends lost 2 bases and 0 bases respectively, with 15 bases between them. Germline V gene data show CDR1 as SGHKS and CDR2 as YYEKEE (reference sequence). The CDR3 sequence is CASSFMAAPHSNQPQHF. CDR3 in DNA: TGTGCCAGCAGCTTTATGGCAGCGCCTCATAGCAATCAGCCCCAGCATTTT.

CDR3 nucleotide sequence: TGTGCCAGCAGCTTAGTTGGACAGGGATCAGATACGCAGTATTTT. It translates to CASSLVGQGSDTQYF. The rearrangement uses TRBV7-2 and TRBJ2-3, with TRBD1 matching over 8 bases. V lost 1 base to trimming and J lost 4 bases; unmatched junction nucleotides: 4. Germline values: CDR1 SGHTA, CDR2 FQGNSA. This CDR3 has 15 amino acids.

This clone showed up just once. DNA of the CDR3: TGTGCCAGCAGTCGTAGGACAGACGGTAGCAATCAGCCCCAGCATTTT. It specifies CASSRRTDGSNQPQHF. The chain links TRBV6-2 or TRBV6-3 to TRBJ1-5, with D possibly matching TRBD1 (6 bases). The length of the CDR3 is 16 residues. With 5 bases removed from V and 0 bases from J, the gap between germline ends came to 14 bases. Germline CDR1 and CDR2: MNHEY and SVGEGT.

J is TRBJ2-5 and V is TRBV6-5; 8 bases agree with TRBD1. Germline V gene lookup returns CDR1 MNHEY and CDR2 SVGAGI. V lost 6 bases, J lost 0 bases, and 3 bases stayed unmatched. The CDR3 sequence is 14 residues long. The CDR3 loop is CASRVDRDQETQYF. The CDR3 DNA sequence: TGTGCCAGCAGAGTGGACAGGGACCAAGAGACCCAGTACTTC.

This clone was counted once. The chain couples TRBV11-1 to TRBJ2-2; D is undetermined. Germline loops: CDR1 SGHAT, CDR2 FQDESV (reference sequence). The CDR3 contains 16 residues. The V gene lost 5 bases and the J gene lost 0 bases, with 13 bases spanning the gap. CDR3 in amino acids: CASSPRPNPNTGELFF. The CDR3 nucleotides are TGTGCCAGCAGCCCCCGACCGAACCCGAACACCGGGGAGCTGTTTTTT.

The rearrangement joins TRBV4-3 to TRBJ2-7; TRBD2 matches 7 bases. This CDR3 has 16 residues. The junction had 8 bases not matched to a gene; V was cut back by 0 bases and J by 3 bases. The germline V gene has CDR1 LGHNA and CDR2 YSLEER. The CDR3 DNA reads as TGCGCCAGCAGCCAAGATCCAGCGGGAATCGGCTACGAGCAGTACTTC. This encodes CASSQDPAGIGYEQYF.

V and J are TRBV6-2 or TRBV6-3 and TRBJ2-6, with a possible D match to TRBD2 (5 bases). The germline gives CDR1 MNHEY, CDR2 SVGEGT. The CDR3 runs to 15 residues. Trimming took 5 bases from V and 1 from J, leaving 9 bases between them. CDR3 amino acids: CASSASGSGANVLTF. The CDR3 DNA sequence: TGTGCCAGCAGTGCATCGGGGTCTGGGGCCAACGTCCTGACTTTC.

This chain joins TRBV7-2 and TRBJ2-7; no clear D. Germline V gene sequence: CDR1 SGHTA, CDR2 FQGNSA. The CDR3 runs 14 residues. V was trimmed by 4 bases and J by 2 bases, leaving 12 bases between them. The CDR3 spells CASSSRPKAYEQYF. CDR3 in DNA: TGTGCCAGCAGCTCACGACCGAAGGCCTACGAGCAGTACTTC.

V usage is TRBV19 and J usage is TRBJ2-3; either TRBD1 or TRBD2 may fit D (5 bases each). V shed 5 bases and J shed 5 bases, with 23 bases lying between them. This CDR3 spans 17 amino acids. CDR1 and CDR2 from the germline V gene are LNHDA and SQIVND (reference sequence). The CDR3 DNA follows: TGTGCCAGTAGTGGGACCGGGTTTCAGGGCGCACGAGATACGCAGTATTTT. Translation gives CASSGTGFQGARDTQYF.

This chain links TRBV9 with TRBJ2-5, with D tentatively TRBD2 (6 bases). Germline V gene sequence: CDR1 SGDLS, CDR2 YYNGEE. This CDR3 is built from 15 residues. Trimming removed 2 bases at V and 3 bases at J, with 14 bases between. The DNA for the CDR3 is TGTGCCAGCAGCGTGGCAGACCAGCGGGAAGAGACCCAGTACTTC. This codes for CASSVADQREETQYF.

This clone came up once. V usage is TRBV9 and J usage is TRBJ2-2; 10 nucleotides match TRBD2. Trimming removed 1 base from V and 8 bases from J; junction bases left unmatched: 8. The CDR3 has 16 residues. Germline-derived CDR1 and CDR2 are SGDLS and YYNGEE. The CDR3 is CASSVYLAGDGGELFF. CDR3 bases: TGTGCCAGCAGCGTATATCTAGCGGGAGATGGGGGGGAGCTGTTTTTT.

The chain carries TRBV6-5 and TRBJ2-7; the D gene is possibly TRBD2 (6 bases). The CDR3 spans 14 residues. CDR1 is MNHEY and CDR2 is SVGAGI in the germline V gene. Deletions cut 11 bases from V and 2 bases from J, with 19 bases between. The CDR3 DNA follows: TGTGCCTGCCATGATAGCGGCTCAACCTACGAGCAGTACTTC. Encoded protein: CACHDSGSTYEQYF.

V usage is TRBV18 and J usage is TRBJ2-7, with D tentatively TRBD1 or TRBD2 (5 bases each). The CDR3 has 13 residues. The V gene lost 6 bases and the J gene lost 3 bases, with 12 bases spanning the gap. Germline CDR1 KGHSH, CDR2 LQKENI. In DNA, the CDR3 is TGTGCCAGCTCTTCCGGGACGGACTACGAGCAGTACTTC. It translates to CASSSGTDYEQYF. Full variable domain (missing parts from reference TRBV18 and TRBJ2-7): NAGVMQNPRHLVRRRGQEARLRCSPMKGHSHVYWYRQLPEEGLKFMVYLQKENIIDESGMPKERFSAEFPKEGPSILRIQQVVRGDSAAYFCASSSGTDYEQYFGPGTRLTVT.

The rearrangement uses TRBV6-1 and TRBJ2-4, with 8 bases identical to TRBD2. The germline gives CDR1 MNHNS, CDR2 SASEGT. V dropped 3 bases and J dropped 1; count of bases not matched to a gene: 2. The CDR3 totals 15 residues. The CDR3 DNA follows: TGTGCCAGCAGTGACGGGGGGGAGGCCAAAAACATTCAGTACTTC. Translated, it gives CASSDGGEAKNIQYF.

The V gene is TRBV5-1, the J gene TRBJ2-7; maybe TRBD2 (6 bases). The CDR3 consists of 13 residues. V dropped 4 bases and J dropped 4 bases, with 12 bases sitting between them. Germline CDR1 reads SGHRS; CDR2 reads YFSETQ. CDR3 DNA sequence: TGCGCCAGCAGCGCCGGGAGTCTGTACGAGCAGTACTTC. Protein sequence: CASSAGSLYEQYF.